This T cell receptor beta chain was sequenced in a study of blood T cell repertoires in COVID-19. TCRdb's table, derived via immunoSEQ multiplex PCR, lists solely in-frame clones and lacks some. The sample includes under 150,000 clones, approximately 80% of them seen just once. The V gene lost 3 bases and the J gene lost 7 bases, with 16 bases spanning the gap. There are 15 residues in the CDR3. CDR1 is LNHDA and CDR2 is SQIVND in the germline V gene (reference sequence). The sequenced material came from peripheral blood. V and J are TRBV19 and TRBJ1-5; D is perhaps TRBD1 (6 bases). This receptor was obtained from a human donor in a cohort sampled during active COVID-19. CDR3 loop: CASSILNRERQPQHF. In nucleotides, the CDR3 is TGTGCCAGTAGTATCCTGAACAGGGAGAGGCAGCCCCAGCATTTT.